The clone carrying this TCR beta chain was recorded at least ten times. The target antigen is unknown. These data come from a study of spatial heterogeneity in lung cancer. Study-wide context: The count of detected beta-chain sequences consistently exceeded that of alpha-chain sequences. Findings and limits, study-wide: Tumor mutation counts were tracked by expanded intratumoral alpha and beta TCR counts.

Using its own MiXCR run on the 5' RACE reads, TCRdb lists one record per CDR3 protein. There are 100,000 or so distinct CDR3 sequences in the sample; under 4.5% occur only once, and 21% lies in the top ten. As to time point: sample taken at primary tumor resection. Patients with untreated early-stage non-small cell lung cancer, numbering approximately 79, were the donors. The sequenced material consisted of unsorted whole RNA from tumor, nontumor lung or frozen PBMC. V dropped 5 bases and J dropped 2 bases, with 13 bases sitting between them. The CDR3 is 13 residues long. Germline V gives CDR1 DFQATT, CDR2 SNEGSKA (reference sequence).

V gene TRBV20-1 combines with J gene TRBJ2-7; D is perhaps TRBD1 (6 bases). This TCR derives from a male donor with early-stage non-small cell lung cancer. This specimen was lung tumor tissue, taken at surgery. This CDR3 reads CSAYRDNPYEQYF. CDR3 nucleotide sequence: TGCAGTGCTTACCGGGACAACCCCTACGAGCAGTACTTC.